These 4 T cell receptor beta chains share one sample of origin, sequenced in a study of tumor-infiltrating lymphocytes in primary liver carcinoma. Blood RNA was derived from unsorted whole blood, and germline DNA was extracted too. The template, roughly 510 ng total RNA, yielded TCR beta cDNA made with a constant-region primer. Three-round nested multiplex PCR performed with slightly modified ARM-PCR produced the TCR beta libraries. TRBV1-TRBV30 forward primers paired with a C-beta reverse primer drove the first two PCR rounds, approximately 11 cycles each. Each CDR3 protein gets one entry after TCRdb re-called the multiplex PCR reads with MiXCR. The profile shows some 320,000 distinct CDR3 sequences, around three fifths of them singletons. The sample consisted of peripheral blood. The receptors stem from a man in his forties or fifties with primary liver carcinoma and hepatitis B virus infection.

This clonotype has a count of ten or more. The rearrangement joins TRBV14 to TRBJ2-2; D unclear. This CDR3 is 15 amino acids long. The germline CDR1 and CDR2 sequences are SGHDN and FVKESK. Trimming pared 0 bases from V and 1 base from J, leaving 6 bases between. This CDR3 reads CASSQDRLNTGELFF. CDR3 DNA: TGTGCCAGCAGCCAAGATCGGCTGAACACCGGGGAGCTGTTTTTT.

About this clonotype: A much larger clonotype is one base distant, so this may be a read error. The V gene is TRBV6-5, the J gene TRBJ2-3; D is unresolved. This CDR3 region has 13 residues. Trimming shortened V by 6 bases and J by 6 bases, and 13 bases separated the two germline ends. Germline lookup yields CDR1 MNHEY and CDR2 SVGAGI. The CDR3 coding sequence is TGTGCCAGCAGGACTCGAAGACACGATACGCAGTATTTT. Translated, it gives CASRTRRHDTQYF.

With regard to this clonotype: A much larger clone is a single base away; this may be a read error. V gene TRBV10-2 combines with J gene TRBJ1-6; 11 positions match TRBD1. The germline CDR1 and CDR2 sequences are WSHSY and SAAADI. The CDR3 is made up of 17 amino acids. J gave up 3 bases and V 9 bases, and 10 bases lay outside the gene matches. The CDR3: CARTPPGTGGYNSPLHF. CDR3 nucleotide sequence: TGCGCCAGGACACCCCCGGGGACAGGGGGCTATAATTCACCCCTCCACTTT.

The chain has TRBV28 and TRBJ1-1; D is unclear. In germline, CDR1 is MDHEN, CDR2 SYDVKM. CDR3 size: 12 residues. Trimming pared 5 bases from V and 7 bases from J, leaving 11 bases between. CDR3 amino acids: CASSPALNEAFF. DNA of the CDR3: TGTGCCAGCAGTCCCGCTCTGAATGAAGCTTTCTTT.